This entry is about one T cell receptor beta chain. Its antigen is not known. This specimen comes from a study of cytomegalovirus exposure and HLA in healthy donors. Study-wide findings and caveats: Cytomegalovirus association was listed for under 200 TCR beta chains. Later on, a genetic analysis was performed. It linked a missense variant in DCLRE1C with V- and J-gene trimming of TCR beta.

It was with 60 Vbeta and 13 Jbeta primers that the PCR ran. Generated by immunoSEQ multiplex PCR, the TCRdb table keeps only in-frame clones and is missing some. The data hold over 150,000 clones, with around 88% observed a single time. Trimming cost V 10 bases and J 0 bases; bases outside gene matches: 4. Germline-derived CDR1 and CDR2 are SNHLY and FYNNEI. The CDR3 is 14 amino acids. The TCR was taken from a young woman in good health and CMV-seronegative. J is TRBJ2-2 and V is TRBV2; 8 nucleotides line up with TRBD2. Sequenced material: PBMCs. CDR3 loop: CAITSGSNTGELFF. The CDR3 DNA is TGTGCCATTACTAGCGGTTCGAACACCGGGGAGCTGTTTTTT.